Listed below are T cell receptor beta chains from one sample, sequenced in a study of CD8 T cells in ankylosing spondylitis. TCRdb itself ran the 5' RACE reads through MiXCR, one entry per CDR3 protein. Of 150,000 to 200,000 distinct CDR3 sequences in the sample, around 16% were seen once. The sequenced sample consisted of blood, either unsorted or a sorted T cell fraction (not recorded which). Every receptor here comes from a male donor with ankylosing spondylitis or in good health (not recorded which). The CDR3 runs from the conserved cysteine through the conserved F or W. Fields, in order: J gene, clone size, V gene, D gene, CDR3 protein, CDR3 DNA. A D gene is named only where the DNA matches it firmly. The size field is filled for only some rows; it gives once, few, many or a size class.

j_call: TRBJ1-5
clone_size: once
v_call: TRBV28
d_call: NA
cdr3_aa: CAGGEEGLFAAQHF
cdr3_nt: TGTGCCGGCGGTGAAGAGGGCCTTTTTGCAGCCCAGCATTTT

j_call: TRBJ2-5
clone_size: NA
v_call: TRBV11-2
d_call: TRBD1
cdr3_aa: CASSLPGGETQYF
cdr3_nt: TGTGCCAGCAGCCTACCAGGGGGAGAGACCCAGTACTTC

j_call: TRBJ2-1
clone_size: NA
v_call: TRBV24-1
d_call: TRBD2
cdr3_aa: CATSGTSGRAADEQFF
cdr3_nt: TGTGCCACCAGTGGAACTAGCGGGAGGGCCGCCGATGAGCAGTTCTTC

j_call: TRBJ2-2
clone_size: few
v_call: TRBV29-1
d_call: TRBD2
cdr3_aa: CSVGTGGNTGELFF
cdr3_nt: TGCAGCGTCGGGACGGGAGGGAACACCGGGGAGCTGTTTTTT

j_call: TRBJ1-6
clone_size: many
v_call: TRBV5-1
d_call: NA
cdr3_aa: CASSLDGSTYNSPLHF
cdr3_nt: TGCGCCAGCAGCTTGGATGGCAGCACCTATAATTCACCCCTCCACTTT

j_call: TRBJ2-7
clone_size: many
v_call: TRBV29-1
d_call: NA
cdr3_aa: CSVEDRGSYEQYF
cdr3_nt: TGCAGCGTTGAAGATCGGGGCAGCTACGAGCAGTACTTC

j_call: TRBJ2-1
clone_size: few
v_call: TRBV7-3
d_call: NA
cdr3_aa: CASSLSSGGYNNEQFF
cdr3_nt: TGTGCCAGCAGCTTAAGCAGCGGAGGGTACAACAATGAGCAGTTCTTC

j_call: TRBJ2-3
clone_size: NA
v_call: TRBV7-6
d_call: TRBD1
cdr3_aa: CASSFDRGLGDTQYF
cdr3_nt: TGTGCCAGCAGCTTTGACAGGGGGCTTGGTGATACGCAGTATTTT

j_call: TRBJ2-7
clone_size: NA
v_call: TRBV29-1
d_call: NA
cdr3_aa: CSVVGDHSYEQHF
cdr3_nt: TGCAGCGTTGTGGGGGATCACTCCTACGAGCAGCACTTC

j_call: TRBJ2-4
clone_size: many
v_call: TRBV20-1
d_call: NA
cdr3_aa: CSATSVMQNIQYF
cdr3_nt: TGCAGTGCTACTAGCGTGATGCAAAACATTCAGTACTTC

j_call: TRBJ2-3
clone_size: NA
v_call: TRBV29-1
d_call: NA
cdr3_aa: CSVVAEFTDTQYF
cdr3_nt: TGCAGCGTTGTGGCGGAGTTCACAGATACGCAGTATTTT

j_call: TRBJ1-2
clone_size: NA
v_call: TRBV2
d_call: NA
cdr3_aa: CASSEVGGYYGYTF
cdr3_nt: TGTGCCAGCAGTGAAGTGGGCGGCTATTATGGCTACACCTTC

j_call: TRBJ1-2
clone_size: many
v_call: TRBV5-1
d_call: NA
cdr3_aa: CASSPDQGAYGYTF
cdr3_nt: TGCGCCAGCAGCCCAGACCAAGGCGCCTATGGCTACACCTTC

j_call: TRBJ2-7
clone_size: many
v_call: TRBV2
d_call: NA
cdr3_aa: CASKEGPTPSYEQYF
cdr3_nt: TGTGCCAGCAAGGAAGGGCCAACCCCTTCCTACGAGCAGTACTTC

j_call: TRBJ2-1
clone_size: NA
v_call: TRBV20-1
d_call: TRBD2
cdr3_aa: CSAPAGGNNEQFF
cdr3_nt: TGCAGTGCTCCAGCGGGAGGGAACAATGAGCAGTTCTTC

j_call: TRBJ2-7
clone_size: few
v_call: TRBV10-3
d_call: TRBD2
cdr3_aa: CAISDKTSGRDEQYF
cdr3_nt: TGTGCCATCAGTGATAAGACTAGCGGGAGGGACGAGCAGTACTTC

j_call: TRBJ2-3
clone_size: few
v_call: TRBV12-3/TRBV12-4
d_call: NA
cdr3_aa: CASSLPRAVDTDTQYF
cdr3_nt: TGTGCCAGCAGTCTCCCCCGAGCGGTAGACACAGATACGCAGTATTTT

j_call: TRBJ2-1
clone_size: many
v_call: TRBV5-1
d_call: TRBD2
cdr3_aa: CASSLRVTSAAFLSSYNEQFF
cdr3_nt: TGCGCCAGCAGCCTCAGGGTGACTAGCGCGGCTTTCCTAAGCTCCTACAATGAGCAGTTCTTC

j_call: TRBJ2-5
clone_size: many
v_call: TRBV20-1
d_call: NA
cdr3_aa: CSARERAEETQYF
cdr3_nt: TGCAGTGCTAGAGAAAGGGCCGAAGAGACCCAGTACTTC

j_call: TRBJ2-1
clone_size: few
v_call: TRBV20-1
d_call: TRBD2
cdr3_aa: CSAGLAGGYNEQFF
cdr3_nt: TGCAGTGCTGGTTTAGCGGGAGGATACAATGAGCAGTTCTTC

j_call: TRBJ2-3
clone_size: NA
v_call: TRBV11-2
d_call: TRBD1
cdr3_aa: CASSLGQGMDTQYF
cdr3_nt: TGTGCCAGCAGCTTGGGACAGGGAATGGATACGCAGTATTTT

j_call: TRBJ1-6
clone_size: few
v_call: TRBV14
d_call: NA
cdr3_aa: CASGQGFGSPLHF
cdr3_nt: TGTGCCAGCGGCCAGGGGTTTGGATCACCCCTCCACTTT

j_call: TRBJ1-6
clone_size: few
v_call: TRBV7-2
d_call: NA
cdr3_aa: CASSPDGRASIDSPLHF
cdr3_nt: TGTGCCAGCAGCCCGGACGGTCGGGCCTCTATTGATTCACCCCTCCACTTT

j_call: TRBJ2-1
clone_size: many
v_call: TRBV4-1
d_call: NA
cdr3_aa: CASSQVGGSYNEQFF
cdr3_nt: TGCGCCAGCAGCCAAGTCGGCGGTTCCTACAATGAGCAGTTCTTC

j_call: TRBJ2-3
clone_size: many
v_call: TRBV20-1
d_call: NA
cdr3_aa: CSVGRRGDTQYF
cdr3_nt: TGCAGTGTCGGTCGCCGAGGAGATACGCAGTATTTT

j_call: TRBJ2-3
clone_size: many
v_call: TRBV20-1
d_call: TRBD2
cdr3_aa: CSAAGEIDTQYF
cdr3_nt: TGCAGTGCTGCGGGAGAAATAGATACGCAGTATTTT

j_call: TRBJ2-4
clone_size: NA
v_call: TRBV28
d_call: NA
cdr3_aa: CASSSPNQGTIQYF
cdr3_nt: TGTGCCAGCAGTTCTCCAAACCAGGGGACCATTCAGTACTTC

j_call: TRBJ1-5
clone_size: NA
v_call: TRBV19
d_call: NA
cdr3_aa: CASSIGHNSNQPQHF
cdr3_nt: TGTGCCAGTAGTATAGGGCATAATAGCAATCAGCCCCAGCATTTT

j_call: TRBJ2-3
clone_size: NA
v_call: TRBV7-8
d_call: NA
cdr3_aa: CASSSFLFHGNTDTQYF
cdr3_nt: TGTGCCAGCAGCTCCTTCCTCTTCCACGGAAACACAGATACGCAGTATTTT

j_call: TRBJ2-5
clone_size: many
v_call: TRBV25-1
d_call: TRBD1
cdr3_aa: CASRGGRRINSYETQYF
cdr3_nt: TGTGCCAGCAGAGGGGGCAGGAGAATAAACTCCTACGAGACCCAGTACTTC

j_call: TRBJ1-2
clone_size: NA
v_call: TRBV30
d_call: NA
cdr3_aa: CAWDGSNYGYTF
cdr3_nt: TGTGCCTGGGACGGATCAAACTATGGCTACACCTTC

j_call: TRBJ1-1
clone_size: NA
v_call: TRBV29-1
d_call: TRBD1
cdr3_aa: CSVKTGRGNTEAFF
cdr3_nt: TGCAGCGTTAAGACAGGGCGAGGGAACACTGAAGCTTTCTTT

j_call: TRBJ2-3
clone_size: many
v_call: TRBV5-1
d_call: NA
cdr3_aa: CASSVGTRDTDTQYF
cdr3_nt: TGCGCCAGCAGCGTCGGGACTCGAGACACAGATACGCAGTATTTT

j_call: TRBJ2-7
clone_size: NA
v_call: TRBV16
d_call: NA
cdr3_aa: CASSQFGGFDEQYF
cdr3_nt: TGTGCCAGCAGCCAATTTGGCGGGTTTGACGAGCAGTACTTC

j_call: TRBJ1-1
clone_size: many
v_call: TRBV5-1
d_call: NA
cdr3_aa: CASSLEPNTEAFF
cdr3_nt: TGCGCCAGCAGCTTGGAACCGAACACTGAAGCTTTCTTT

j_call: TRBJ2-1
clone_size: NA
v_call: TRBV12-3/TRBV12-4
d_call: TRBD2
cdr3_aa: CASTLAGGPYNEQFF
cdr3_nt: TGTGCCAGCACCCTAGCGGGGGGGCCCTACAATGAGCAGTTCTTC

j_call: TRBJ1-5
clone_size: many
v_call: TRBV15
d_call: NA
cdr3_aa: CATSRDYQPQHF
cdr3_nt: TGTGCCACCAGCAGAGATTATCAGCCCCAGCATTTT

j_call: TRBJ2-1
clone_size: NA
v_call: TRBV9
d_call: TRBD2
cdr3_aa: CASSVGLAGGYNEQFF
cdr3_nt: TGTGCCAGCAGCGTAGGACTAGCGGGGGGATACAATGAGCAGTTCTTC

j_call: TRBJ2-3
clone_size: many
v_call: TRBV20-1
d_call: TRBD2
cdr3_aa: CSARTSGRLRGDTQYF
cdr3_nt: TGCAGTGCAAGGACTAGCGGGAGGCTACGCGGAGATACGCAGTATTTT

j_call: TRBJ2-5
clone_size: NA
v_call: TRBV5-1
d_call: NA
cdr3_aa: CASSLDGQPETQYF
cdr3_nt: TGCGCCAGCAGCTTGGACGGCCAGCCAGAGACCCAGTACTTC

j_call: TRBJ1-2
clone_size: many
v_call: TRBV5-1
d_call: TRBD1
cdr3_aa: CASDVGQGYGYTF
cdr3_nt: TGCGCCAGCGATGTGGGACAGGGGTATGGCTACACCTTC

j_call: TRBJ2-2
clone_size: NA
v_call: TRBV2
d_call: TRBD2
cdr3_aa: CASSPTRPGLGDTGELFF
cdr3_nt: TGTGCCAGCAGTCCTACGAGACCGGGACTAGGGGATACCGGGGAGCTGTTTTTT

j_call: TRBJ1-1
clone_size: many
v_call: TRBV4-1
d_call: NA
cdr3_aa: CASSQEAGSTNTEAFF
cdr3_nt: TGCGCCAGCAGCCAAGAGGCGGGCAGCACGAACACTGAAGCTTTCTTT

j_call: TRBJ2-4
clone_size: few
v_call: TRBV12-3/TRBV12-4
d_call: NA
cdr3_aa: CASSPGGLNIQYF
cdr3_nt: TGTGCCAGCAGCCCCGGGGGCTTGAACATTCAGTACTTC

j_call: TRBJ1-1
clone_size: NA
v_call: TRBV24-1
d_call: NA
cdr3_aa: CATSDSRGPNTEAFF
cdr3_nt: TGTGCCACCAGTGACTCCAGGGGACCGAACACTGAAGCTTTCTTT

j_call: TRBJ1-1
clone_size: few
v_call: TRBV11-2
d_call: NA
cdr3_aa: CASSFQLATEAFF
cdr3_nt: TGTGCCAGCAGCTTCCAGCTGGCCACTGAAGCTTTCTTT

j_call: TRBJ2-3
clone_size: NA
v_call: TRBV7-2
d_call: NA
cdr3_aa: CASMTTSTTDTQYF
cdr3_nt: TGTGCCAGCATGACTACTTCCACCACAGATACGCAGTATTTT

j_call: TRBJ2-1
clone_size: many
v_call: TRBV5-1
d_call: NA
cdr3_aa: CASSLLAAYNEQFF
cdr3_nt: TGCGCCAGCAGCTTGTTAGCGGCCTACAATGAGCAGTTCTTC

j_call: TRBJ2-1
clone_size: many
v_call: TRBV28
d_call: NA
cdr3_aa: CASSPAVNEQFF
cdr3_nt: TGTGCCAGCAGTCCTGCAGTAAATGAGCAGTTCTTC

j_call: TRBJ2-7
clone_size: NA
v_call: TRBV14
d_call: NA
cdr3_aa: CASSQRVNSLFSYEQYF
cdr3_nt: TGTGCCAGCAGCCAAAGGGTAAACTCCCTTTTTTCCTACGAGCAGTACTTC

j_call: TRBJ2-5
clone_size: many
v_call: TRBV5-5
d_call: TRBD1
cdr3_aa: CASSRTTDRVETQYF
cdr3_nt: TGTGCCAGCAGCCGTACCACCGACAGGGTAGAGACCCAGTACTTC

j_call: TRBJ2-1
clone_size: NA
v_call: TRBV5-6
d_call: TRBD2
cdr3_aa: CASSLPSVSGRASYNEQFF
cdr3_nt: TGTGCCAGCAGCTTGCCCTCCGTTAGCGGGAGGGCCTCCTACAATGAGCAGTTCTTC

j_call: TRBJ1-2
clone_size: many
v_call: TRBV10-3
d_call: NA
cdr3_aa: CAISESGGYGYTF
cdr3_nt: TGTGCCATCAGTGAGTCAGGAGGCTATGGCTACACCTTC

j_call: TRBJ1-1
clone_size: NA
v_call: TRBV7-9
d_call: NA
cdr3_aa: CASSFGQVNTEAFF
cdr3_nt: TGTGCCAGCAGCTTTGGCCAGGTCAACACTGAAGCTTTCTTT

j_call: TRBJ1-4
clone_size: NA
v_call: TRBV5-1
d_call: NA
cdr3_aa: CASSLMTANEKLFF
cdr3_nt: TGCGCCAGCAGCTTGATGACAGCTAATGAAAAACTGTTTTTT

j_call: TRBJ1-2
clone_size: NA
v_call: TRBV6-5
d_call: NA
cdr3_aa: CASSYSYPGGGLAYGYTF
cdr3_nt: TGTGCCAGCAGTTACAGCTATCCGGGGGGGGGGCTAGCCTATGGCTACACCTTC

j_call: TRBJ1-1
clone_size: NA
v_call: TRBV10-3
d_call: NA
cdr3_aa: CANKAGLNTEAFF
cdr3_nt: TGTGCCAATAAAGCGGGATTGAACACTGAAGCTTTCTTT

j_call: TRBJ1-1
clone_size: many
v_call: TRBV28
d_call: NA
cdr3_aa: CASSPTGGLNTEAFF
cdr3_nt: TGTGCCAGCAGCCCAACCGGTGGGCTGAACACTGAAGCTTTCTTT

j_call: TRBJ1-5
clone_size: NA
v_call: TRBV18
d_call: NA
cdr3_aa: CASSPRGNRNQPQHF
cdr3_nt: TGTGCCAGCTCACCGAGAGGGAATCGCAATCAGCCCCAGCATTTT